This TCR beta chain emerged from a study of T cell changes during pregnancy in multiple sclerosis. The data were produced by immunoSEQ multiplex PCR, yet TCRdb's version contains in-frame clones alone and is incomplete. The sample records approximately 21,000 clones, about 82% being singletons. This CDR3 contains 12 residues. J was trimmed by 9 bases and V by 5 bases; bases with no gene match: 4. The germline CDR1 and CDR2 sequences are SGHTA and FQGNSA. This chain uses TRBV7-2 with TRBJ2-1, with 7 positions matching TRBD2. The sequence derives from a female donor in good health, enrolled as a control in a pregnancy study. Sequences were derived from CD8+ T cells from peripheral blood mononuclear cells, sampled in the first trimester of pregnancy. The DNA of the CDR3 is TGTGCCAGCAGCCCCACGGGGGGTGAGCAGTTCTTC. Translating gives CASSPTGGEQFF.